What follows are 10 T cell receptor beta chains derived from one specimen sequenced in a study of blood T cell repertoires in COVID-19 (dated by TCRdb to about 2020). The library came from the immunoSEQ multiplex PCR assay. As stored in TCRdb, this immuneACCESS dataset retains in-frame rearrangements with V and J assigned. A fraction of the clones does not appear; measured against another copy, unresolved V genes explain less than half of the discrepancy, and the remainder lacks a known reason. Across this sample there are 400,000 to 500,000 clones, with roughly 90% seen only once. The top ten constitute 1.5% to 2% of the sample. The material sequenced was PBMCs or T cells enriched from blood (not recorded which). The receptor source for this set is a middle-aged woman who had recovered from COVID-19.

The chain is built from TRBV19 and TRBJ1-3; 7 bases map to TRBD1. After removal of 6 bases from V and 0 bases from J, the junction contained 14 bases not matched to a gene. The CDR3 is 18 amino acids. Per germline, CDR1 LNHDA and CDR2 SQIVND (reference sequence). The CDR3 spells CASSLSPPGGSSGNTIYF. In DNA form, the CDR3 reads TGTGCCAGTAGCCTTAGCCCGCCAGGGGGGAGCTCTGGAAACACCATATATTTT.

This clone occurred once. The chain uses TRBV11-2 and TRBJ2-7, with 7 bases fitting TRBD2. CDR1 is SGHAT and CDR2 is FQNNGV in the germline V gene. CDR3 length: 16 residues. Losses at the gene ends were 6 bases for V and 4 bases for J; bases not matched to a gene: 15. Written as DNA, the CDR3 is TGTGCCAGCAGGTTTAAGGGGTGGGAGGGCCGATACGAGCAGTACTTC. It yields the protein CASRFKGWEGRYEQYF.

J is TRBJ2-2 and V is TRBV7-6; 8 positions agree with TRBD1. Germline CDR1 and CDR2: SGHVS and FNYEAQ. V gave up 3 bases and J gave up 5 bases; unmatched junction bases: 8. This CDR3 comprises 16 residues. The DNA for the CDR3 is TGTGCCAGCAGCTTGGAGGGGACAGGACGGACCGGGGAGCTGTTTTTT. It translates to CASSLEGTGRTGELFF.

The chain employs TRBV18 and TRBJ1-1; D is perhaps TRBD1 (6 bases). CDR3 length: 15 residues. The V gene lost 6 bases and the J gene lost 0 bases, with 14 bases spanning the gap. Germline lookup yields CDR1 KGHSH and CDR2 LQKENI. CDR3 in amino acids: CASSDGQTMNTEAFF. CDR3 DNA sequence: TGTGCCAGCTCCGATGGACAGACCATGAACACTGAAGCTTTCTTT.

This chain joins TRBV13 and TRBJ2-6; no reliable D call. The CDR3 totals 17 residues. Trimming cost V 3 bases and J 0 bases, with 12 bases left between them. Germline V lookup: CDR1 PRHDT, CDR2 FYEKMQ (reference sequence). CDR3 nucleotide sequence: TGTGCCAGCAGCTTTGGCTTACCGAACTCTGGGGCCAACGTCCTGACTTTC. It encodes CASSFGLPNSGANVLTF.

The rearrangement joins TRBV4-1 to TRBJ2-7, with TRBD1 matching over 8 bases. V was pared by 1 base and J by 6 bases, with 8 bases of the junction left unmatched. The CDR3 is 15 residues long. CDR1 and CDR2 from the germline V gene are MGHRA and YSYEKL. CDR3 residues: CASSQGQTGAFEQYF. Here the CDR3 DNA reads TGCGCCAGCAGCCAAGGTCAGACAGGGGCCTTCGAGCAGTACTTC.

The chain is built from TRBV27 and TRBJ2-5; 12 bases line up with TRBD2. From germline, CDR1 is MNHEY and CDR2 SMNVEV (reference sequence). The length of the CDR3 is 16 residues. V lost 6 bases and J lost 8; bases outside the gene matches: 13. The chain's CDR3 is CASRLLAGGGGTTQYF. In nucleotides, the CDR3 is TGTGCCAGCAGGCTACTAGCGGGAGGAGGGGGGACAACCCAGTACTTC.

The chain couples TRBV6-5 to TRBJ1-6; no reliable D call. The CDR3 is 13 amino acids. Germline V gene sequence: CDR1 MNHEY, CDR2 SVGAGI. Trimming pared 6 bases from V and 5 bases from J, leaving 8 bases between. In nucleotides, the CDR3 is TGTGCCAGCAGCTCGCGAGATAATTCACCCCTCCACTTT. Its protein is CASSSRDNSPLHF.

The V gene is TRBV24-1, the J gene TRBJ1-5; D ambiguous. Germline values: CDR1 KGHDR, CDR2 SFDVKD. This CDR3 region has 12 residues. V lost 9 bases and J 5 bases, leaving 10 bases between the germline ends. CDR3 sequence reads: CATAWRDQPQHF. The CDR3 nucleotides read TGTGCCACCGCGTGGAGGGATCAGCCCCAGCATTTT.

The rearrangement joins TRBV5-1 to TRBJ1-2; D unresolved. V was trimmed by 4 bases and J by 8 bases, leaving 15 bases between them. The CDR3 totals 13 residues. Germline values: CDR1 SGHRS, CDR2 YFSETQ. This chain's CDR3 is CASSPSGSQGYTF. The DNA for the CDR3 is TGCGCCAGCAGCCCCTCCGGGTCACAAGGCTACACCTTC.